This record looks at one T cell receptor beta chain sequence and its context. The source of the sample is a study of CD8 T cells in Susac syndrome. After extraction with the RNeasy kit, about 0.45 to 1 ug of the RNA was reverse transcribed using random hexamers. Amplification of TCR beta CDR3 was carried out by immunoSEQ multiplex PCR, which covered 54 Vbeta and 13 Jbeta segments. A single record per CDR3 protein comes from TCRdb applying MiXCR to the immunoSEQ multiplex PCR reads. Of about 240,000 distinct CDR3 sequences in the sample, roughly 95% were seen once. Germline values: CDR1 SEHNR, CDR2 FQNEAQ (reference sequence). The CDR3 length is 15 residues. The V end lost 5 bases, the J end lost 2 bases, and 10 bases lay between the germline ends.

This clonotype originated in a human donor with Susac syndrome. Material for sequencing was CD4+ T cells from PBMCs. V gene TRBV7-9 combines with J gene TRBJ2-6; D is unclear. CDR3 bases: TGTGCCAGCAGCCCACAATTGGCTGGGGCCAACGTCCTGACTTTC. It is translated as CASSPQLAGANVLTF.